This TCR beta chain was captured in a study of blood T cell repertoires in COVID-19. About the research overall: Sites in the United States, Italy and Spain provided acute and convalescent COVID-19 samples.

Per the original data handling: Reference gene primers were amplified, and this amplification served to estimate nucleated cell counts. The protocol was immunoSEQ multiplex PCR, while the TCRdb copy is restricted to in-frame clones and leaves out a portion. V and J calls and clone size are those listed in that table; D and trimming were worked out from the DNA. The sample yields roughly 34,000 clones, roughly nine tenths seen once. The CDR3 runs 14 residues. CDR1 and CDR2 (germline): LGHNA, YSLEER. The sample consisted of peripheral blood. The TCR was taken from a human donor with active COVID-19. The donor label of this sample is uncertain. The rearrangement joins TRBV4-3 to TRBJ2-2, with a possible D match to TRBD1 (5 bases). CDR3 coding DNA: TGCGCTAGCCGTTGGGGCCAGAACACCGGGGAGCTGTTTTTT. Amino acids: CASRWGQNTGELFF.